The present entry profiles one TCR beta chain with its context. Only in-frame clones appear in the TCRdb table, and some are missing; sequencing was by immunoSEQ multiplex PCR. The sample consists of 350,000 to 450,000 clones, roughly 86% of them appearing once. The sample is drawn from a study of blood T cell repertoires in COVID-19. On the study more broadly: Some COVID-19 samples were acute and others convalescent; all came from the United States, Italy and Spain. T cells, B-cell-depleted T cells, or PBMCs supplied cDNA or gDNA.

Germline values: CDR1 MNHEY, CDR2 SVGAGI. The V segment lost 5 bases and the J segment 4 bases; nucleotides outside the gene matches: 5. The CDR3 length is 14 residues. Cohort placement rested on clinical history that participants reported themselves. The sequencing sample was made of PBMCs or T cells enriched from blood (not recorded which). The chain links TRBV6-5 to TRBJ2-1; 7 bases line up with TRBD1. The source of this sequence is a man aged 40-49 years in a cohort exposed to, infected with or recovered from COVID-19 (not recorded which). The CDR3 reads CASSRSDRYNEQFF. The CDR3 nucleotides are TGTGCCAGCAGTCGGTCGGACAGGTACAATGAGCAGTTCTTC.